Listed below are T cell receptor beta chains from one sample, sequenced in a study of OX40 agonist ivuxolimab in advanced cancers. Assay used: immunoSEQ multiplex PCR; TCRdb lists only in-frame clones, some missing. The profile shows about 76,000 clones, more than 75% of them singletons. Here the sequenced sample was CD4+ or CD8+ T cells sorted from blood, taken in a trial of the OX40 agonist ivuxolimab. Every receptor here comes from an adult with an advanced solid tumor such as melanoma, head and neck, liver or kidney cancer. Each CDR3 is given without its conserved first and last residue.

v_gene: TRBV6-5
j_gene: TRBJ1-1
CDR3aa: ASRRGATEAF

v_gene: TRBV5-1
j_gene: TRBJ2-1
CDR3aa: ASSLDKSNEQF

v_gene: TRBV19
j_gene: TRBJ2-5
CDR3aa: ASSMIQQETQY

v_gene: TRBV6-6
j_gene: TRBJ2-4
CDR3aa: ASSQGILNIQY

v_gene: TRBV10-1
j_gene: TRBJ2-3
CDR3aa: ASRNGQSTDTQY

v_gene: TRBV9
j_gene: TRBJ2-1
CDR3aa: ASTESGDSYNEQF

v_gene: TRBV5-1
j_gene: TRBJ2-7
CDR3aa: ASSPVAGPLSEQY

v_gene: TRBV28
j_gene: TRBJ2-3
CDR3aa: ASSKHARRTDTQY

v_gene: TRBV11-2
j_gene: TRBJ2-2
CDR3aa: ASSLVGQEAPFFTGELF

v_gene: TRBV6-5
j_gene: TRBJ1-2
CDR3aa: ASSPYERGVYGYT

v_gene: TRBV28
j_gene: TRBJ2-1
CDR3aa: ASSPKYGNGGNEQF

v_gene: TRBV6-5
j_gene: TRBJ2-3
CDR3aa: ASSLGQGTDTQY

v_gene: TRBV15
j_gene: TRBJ2-1
CDR3aa: ATRVDRAGEQF

v_gene: TRBV6-1
j_gene: TRBJ2-2
CDR3aa: ASSGLANTGELF

v_gene: TRBV28
j_gene: TRBJ1-2
CDR3aa: ASSIRQIWGGYT

v_gene: TRBV7-2
j_gene: TRBJ2-5
CDR3aa: ASSQQGLETQY

v_gene: TRBV19
j_gene: TRBJ2-5
CDR3aa: ASRDRGHETQY

v_gene: TRBV7-2
j_gene: TRBJ1-1
CDR3aa: ASSLALRVNTEAF

v_gene: TRBV7-2
j_gene: TRBJ1-4
CDR3aa: ASSLGLQGVREKLF

v_gene: TRBV6-5
j_gene: TRBJ1-5
CDR3aa: ASSPADRGYQPQH

v_gene: TRBV4-1
j_gene: TRBJ2-6
CDR3aa: ASSQKGGSGANVLT

v_gene: TRBV18
j_gene: TRBJ2-3
CDR3aa: ASSPGTLTDTQY

v_gene: TRBV30
j_gene: TRBJ1-6
CDR3aa: ACLCRRDLRNSPLH

v_gene: TRBV7-3
j_gene: TRBJ2-3
CDR3aa: ASSSGQGRTDTQY

v_gene: TRBV28
j_gene: TRBJ1-5
CDR3aa: ASSLGKGWQPQH

v_gene: TRBV5-6
j_gene: TRBJ2-2
CDR3aa: ASSWTAGELF

v_gene: TRBV2
j_gene: TRBJ1-1
CDR3aa: ASNFGRTEAF

v_gene: TRBV6-1
j_gene: TRBJ2-5
CDR3aa: ASSPIITGGETQY

v_gene: TRBV5-8
j_gene: TRBJ2-3
CDR3aa: ASSFREGTDTQY

v_gene: TRBV23-1
j_gene: TRBJ1-4
CDR3aa: ASSHLLLGREKLF

v_gene: TRBV6-6
j_gene: TRBJ1-2
CDR3aa: ASSYAGSRNYGYT

v_gene: TRBV5-1
j_gene: TRBJ1-2
CDR3aa: ASSLGGTPNYGYT

v_gene: TRBV15
j_gene: TRBJ1-6
CDR3aa: ATSRDSEGSYNSPLH

v_gene: TRBV28
j_gene: TRBJ2-5
CDR3aa: ASSFPGTGNTQNQETQY

v_gene: TRBV5-1
j_gene: TRBJ1-2
CDR3aa: ASSLEGGDYGYT

v_gene: TRBV5-1
j_gene: TRBJ2-3
CDR3aa: ASSLRTTSRVEDTQY

v_gene: TRBV14
j_gene: TRBJ1-1
CDR3aa: ASSGQYTEAF

v_gene: TRBV29-1
j_gene: TRBJ2-7
CDR3aa: SVEYNRDEQY

v_gene: TRBV7-2
j_gene: TRBJ2-3
CDR3aa: ASSPPGQGTTQY

v_gene: TRBV9
j_gene: TRBJ2-6
CDR3aa: ASRRGDSGANVLT

v_gene: TRBV28
j_gene: TRBJ2-1
CDR3aa: ASMVSRPGSSYNEQF

v_gene: TRBV5-1
j_gene: TRBJ2-3
CDR3aa: ASSYGRATSTDTQY

v_gene: TRBV5-5
j_gene: TRBJ2-1
CDR3aa: ASRLDRGSYNEQF

v_gene: TRBV10-2
j_gene: TRBJ1-5
CDR3aa: ASKGATRQPQH

v_gene: TRBV9
j_gene: TRBJ1-6
CDR3aa: ASSVGGQISPLH

v_gene: TRBV5-1
j_gene: TRBJ2-7
CDR3aa: ASSLEAGEQY

v_gene: TRBV11-2
j_gene: TRBJ2-2
CDR3aa: ASSPNRRAGQGGVGELF

v_gene: TRBV5-6
j_gene: TRBJ2-2
CDR3aa: ASSLSTGELF

v_gene: TRBV5-1
j_gene: TRBJ1-5
CDR3aa: ASSLGQGGQPQH

v_gene: TRBV6-6
j_gene: TRBJ1-5
CDR3aa: ASSLPVNQPQH

v_gene: TRBV7-4
j_gene: TRBJ1-2
CDR3aa: ASSLEAYAGPRDGYT

v_gene: TRBV29-1
j_gene: TRBJ1-4
CDR3aa: SVEDVRDRGHEKLF